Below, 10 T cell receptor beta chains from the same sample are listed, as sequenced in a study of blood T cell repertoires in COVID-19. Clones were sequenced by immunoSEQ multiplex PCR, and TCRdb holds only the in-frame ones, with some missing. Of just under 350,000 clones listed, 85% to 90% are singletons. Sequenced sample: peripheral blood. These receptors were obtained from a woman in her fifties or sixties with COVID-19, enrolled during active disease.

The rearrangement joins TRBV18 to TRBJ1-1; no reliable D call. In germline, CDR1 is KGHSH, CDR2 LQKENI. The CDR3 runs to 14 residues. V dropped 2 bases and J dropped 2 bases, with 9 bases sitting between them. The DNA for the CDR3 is TGTGCCAGCTCACCAATGGAGGGAAACACTGAAGCTTTCTTT. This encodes CASSPMEGNTEAFF.

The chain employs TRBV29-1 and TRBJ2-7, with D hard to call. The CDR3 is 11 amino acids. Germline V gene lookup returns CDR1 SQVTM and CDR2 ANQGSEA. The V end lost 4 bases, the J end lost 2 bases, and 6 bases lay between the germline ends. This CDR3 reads CSVGAPYEQYF. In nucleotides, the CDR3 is TGCAGCGTTGGGGCCCCCTACGAGCAGTACTTC.

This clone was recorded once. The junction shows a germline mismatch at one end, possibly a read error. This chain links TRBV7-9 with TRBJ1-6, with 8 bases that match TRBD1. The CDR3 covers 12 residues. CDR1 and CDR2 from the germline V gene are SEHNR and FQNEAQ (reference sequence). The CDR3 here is CASSIGAGQVYF. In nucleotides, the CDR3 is TGTGCCAGCAGCATCGGAGCGGGACAGGTCTATTTT.

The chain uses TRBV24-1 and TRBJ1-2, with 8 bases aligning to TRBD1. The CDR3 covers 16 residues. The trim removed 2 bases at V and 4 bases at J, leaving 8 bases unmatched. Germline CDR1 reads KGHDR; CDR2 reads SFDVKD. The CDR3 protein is CATSDSRGQALYGYTF. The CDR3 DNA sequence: TGTGCCACCAGTGATTCCCGGGGACAGGCGCTCTATGGCTACACCTTC.

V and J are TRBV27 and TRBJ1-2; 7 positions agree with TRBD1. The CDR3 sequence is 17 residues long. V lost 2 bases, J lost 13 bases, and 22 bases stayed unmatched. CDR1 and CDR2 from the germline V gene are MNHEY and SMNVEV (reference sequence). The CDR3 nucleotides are TGTGCCAGCAGTTTAACCCGGGACAGCGAAAGGTTTATGGGATCCACCTTC. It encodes CASSLTRDSERFMGSTF.

The CDR3 here is CATARGLGETQYF. The CDR3, as DNA: TGTGCCACCGCGAGGGGGCTAGGGGAGACCCAGTACTTC. This chain connects TRBV27 to TRBJ2-5; 7 bases agree with TRBD1. The V gene's germline CDR1 is MNHEY and CDR2 SMNVEV (reference sequence). CDR3 length equals 13 residues. The trim removed 10 bases at V and 5 bases at J, leaving 10 bases unmatched.

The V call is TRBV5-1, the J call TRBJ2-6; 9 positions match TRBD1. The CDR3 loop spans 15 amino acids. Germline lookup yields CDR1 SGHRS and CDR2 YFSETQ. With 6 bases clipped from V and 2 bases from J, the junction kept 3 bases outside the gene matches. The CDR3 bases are TGCGCCAGCAAGGGGACAGGGACTGGGGCCAACGTCCTGACTTTC. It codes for CASKGTGTGANVLTF.

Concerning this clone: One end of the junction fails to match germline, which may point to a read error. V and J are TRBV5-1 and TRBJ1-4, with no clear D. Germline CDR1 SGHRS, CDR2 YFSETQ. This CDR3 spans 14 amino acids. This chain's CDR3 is CASSWSSTNEKLFF. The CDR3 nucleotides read TGCGCCAGCAGCTGGAGTAGCACTAATGAAAAACTATTTTTT. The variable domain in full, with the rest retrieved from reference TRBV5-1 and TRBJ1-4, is KAGVTQTPRYLIKTRGQQVTLSCSPISGHRSVSWYQQTPGQGLQFLFEYFSETQRNKGNFPGRFSGRQFSNSRSEMNVSTLELGDSALYLCASSWSSTNEKLFFGSGTQLSVL.

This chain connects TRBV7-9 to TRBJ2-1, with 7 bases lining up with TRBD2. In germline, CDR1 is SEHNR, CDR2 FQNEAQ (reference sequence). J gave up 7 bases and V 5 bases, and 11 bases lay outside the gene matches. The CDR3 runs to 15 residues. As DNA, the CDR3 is TGTGCCAGCAGCCTCGGACTAGGGAGTTTTAATGAGCAGTTCTTC. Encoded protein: CASSLGLGSFNEQFF.

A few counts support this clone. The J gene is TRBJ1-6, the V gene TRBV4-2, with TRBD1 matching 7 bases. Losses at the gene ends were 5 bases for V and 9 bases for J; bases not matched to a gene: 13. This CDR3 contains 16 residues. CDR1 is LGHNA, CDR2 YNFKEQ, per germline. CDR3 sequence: CASSNSRGADGSPLHF. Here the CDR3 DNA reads TGTGCCAGCAGCAACTCCAGGGGGGCGGATGGTTCACCCCTCCACTTT.